The TCR beta chain under discussion was sequenced for a study of T-cell reconstitution after alpha-beta-depleted transplantation in children. This clonotype was seen many times. Construction of the TCRbeta library involved unique molecular identifiers. TCRdb independently ran MiXCR on the PCR reads; one entry per CDR3 protein. The profile shows 540,000 or so distinct CDR3 sequences, 20% to 25% of them singletons. The sample here was PBMCs, mostly from graft donor cells, taken 360 days after TCRalphabeta/CD19-depleted stem cell transplant. This clonotype was obtained from a boy under two years old who had a stem cell transplant for acute myeloid leukemia, so the T cells may come from the graft donor.

The CDR3 DNA reads as TGTGCCAGCAGTTTCCCCCGGTTTGAGCAGTTCTTC. Translated: CASSFPRFEQFF. The rearrangement joins TRBV12-3 or TRBV12-4 to TRBJ2-1, with D unresolved. V was shortened by 3 bases and J by 9 bases, with 9 bases between the two germline ends. This CDR3 is built from 12 residues.